One T cell receptor beta chain is described in this entry. This sample is drawn from a study of control samples from healthy donors and cancer patients. Generated by immunoSEQ multiplex PCR, the TCRdb table keeps only in-frame clones and is missing some. The sample has just under 75,000 clones; roughly 90% are singletons. This CDR3 spans 15 amino acids. Losses at the gene ends were 3 bases for V and 1 base for J; bases not matched to a gene: 2. Germline loops: CDR1 SGDLS, CDR2 YYNGEE. The receptor comes from a woman aged 50 to 60 in good health. The source material was blood. This chain connects TRBV9 to TRBJ2-1, with TRBD2 identical over 9 bases. In DNA, the CDR3 is TGTGCCAGCAGCGGAGCGGGAGGTTCCTACAATGAGCAGTTCTTC. As protein: CASSGAGGSYNEQFF.